This TCR beta chain was recovered during a study of beta chain features in type 1 diabetes. Study details: Age, gender, cell numbers and subset yield matched between patients and controls.

Sequenced material consisted of expressed TCRB transcripts (all of the isolated RNA was reverse transcribed). Assay: immunoSEQ multiplex PCR; the TCRdb copy retains only in-frame clones and omits some. The profile shows some 270,000 clones, under 8.5% of them singletons. Study-wide results and limits: Type 1 diabetes patients had moderately but significantly shorter TCRB CDR3s in all four CD4+ subsets.

A note on this clone: Its specificity is not known.

Germline lookup yields CDR1 SQVTM and CDR2 ANQGSEA. V lost 6 bases, J lost 8 bases, and 3 bases stayed unmatched. This CDR3 spans 11 amino acids. Stem cell-like memory, regulatory, central memory and naive CD4+ cells were sorted via CD45RO/CCR7/CD25/CD127/CD95/CD27. This rearrangement joins TRBV29-1 to TRBJ1-2; 10 nucleotides line up with TRBD1. The TCR sequence derives from a woman younger than 30 in good health. Material: central memory CD4+ T cells from blood. Written as DNA, the CDR3 is TGCAGCGTCCTGGGACAGGGGGGCTACACCTTC. It specifies CSVLGQGGYTF.